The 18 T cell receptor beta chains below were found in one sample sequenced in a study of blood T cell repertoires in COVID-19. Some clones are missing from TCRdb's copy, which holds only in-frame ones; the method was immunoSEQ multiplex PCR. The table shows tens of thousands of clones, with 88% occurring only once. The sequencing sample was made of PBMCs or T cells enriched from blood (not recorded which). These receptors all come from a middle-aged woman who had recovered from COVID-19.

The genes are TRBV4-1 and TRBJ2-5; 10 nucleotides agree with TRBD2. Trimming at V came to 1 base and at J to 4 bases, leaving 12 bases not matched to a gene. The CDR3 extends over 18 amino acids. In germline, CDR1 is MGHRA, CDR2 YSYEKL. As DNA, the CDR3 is TGCGCCAGCAGCCAAGTGGCTAGCGGGGGCATGCAAGCAGAGACCCAGTACTTC. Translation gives CASSQVASGGMQAETQYF.

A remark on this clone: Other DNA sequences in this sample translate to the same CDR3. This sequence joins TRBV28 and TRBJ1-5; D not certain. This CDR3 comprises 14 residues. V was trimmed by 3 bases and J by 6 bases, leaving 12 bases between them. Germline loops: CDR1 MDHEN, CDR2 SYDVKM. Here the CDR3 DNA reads TGTGCCAGCAGTTTGTCCTTGGGGAGTCAGCCCCAGCATTTT. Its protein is CASSLSLGSQPQHF.

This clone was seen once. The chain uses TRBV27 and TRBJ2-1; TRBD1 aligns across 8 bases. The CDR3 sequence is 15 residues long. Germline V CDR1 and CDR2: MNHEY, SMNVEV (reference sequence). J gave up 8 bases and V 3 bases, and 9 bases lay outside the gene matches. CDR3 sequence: CASSFMGQEVYEQFF. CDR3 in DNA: TGTGCCAGCAGTTTTATGGGACAGGAGGTCTATGAGCAGTTCTTC.

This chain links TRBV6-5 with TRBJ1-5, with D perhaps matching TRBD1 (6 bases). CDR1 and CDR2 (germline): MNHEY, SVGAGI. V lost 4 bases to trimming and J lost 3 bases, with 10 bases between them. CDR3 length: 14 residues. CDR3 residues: CASSFRGDNQPQHF. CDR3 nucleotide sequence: TGTGCCAGCAGTTTCAGGGGTGACAATCAGCCCCAGCATTTT.

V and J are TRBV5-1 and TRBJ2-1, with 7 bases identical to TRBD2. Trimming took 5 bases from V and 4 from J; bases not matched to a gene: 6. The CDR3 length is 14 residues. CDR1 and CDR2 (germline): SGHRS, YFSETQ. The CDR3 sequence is CASSSSGDYNEQFF. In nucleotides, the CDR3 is TGCGCCAGCAGTTCCAGCGGGGATTACAATGAGCAGTTCTTC.

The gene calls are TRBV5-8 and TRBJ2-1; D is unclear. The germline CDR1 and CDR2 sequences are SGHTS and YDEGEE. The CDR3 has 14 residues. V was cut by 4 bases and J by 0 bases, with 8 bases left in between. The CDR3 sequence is CASSHDSSYNEQFF. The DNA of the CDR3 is TGTGCCAGCAGCCACGATAGCTCCTACAATGAGCAGTTCTTC.

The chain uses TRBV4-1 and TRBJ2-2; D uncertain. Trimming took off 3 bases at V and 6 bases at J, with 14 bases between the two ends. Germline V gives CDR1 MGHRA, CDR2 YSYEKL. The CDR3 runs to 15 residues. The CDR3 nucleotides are TGCGCCAGCAGCCATGAGACCTTGAGGTCCGGGGAGCTGTTTTTT. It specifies CASSHETLRSGELFF.

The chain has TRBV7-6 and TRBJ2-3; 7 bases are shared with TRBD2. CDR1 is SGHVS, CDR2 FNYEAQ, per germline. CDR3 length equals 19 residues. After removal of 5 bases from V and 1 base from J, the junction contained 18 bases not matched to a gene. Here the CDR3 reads CASSNHAPGLTSRTDTQYF. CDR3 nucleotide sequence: TGTGCCAGCAGCAACCATGCCCCGGGACTAACTTCTCGCACAGATACGCAGTATTTT.

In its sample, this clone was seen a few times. The CDR3: CASSLGQGGHGYTF. The DNA for the CDR3 is TGTGCCAGCAGCTTGGGACAGGGGGGCCATGGCTACACCTTC. This rearrangement joins TRBV5-8 to TRBJ1-2; TRBD1 agrees at 9 bases. The germline V gene encodes CDR1 SGHTS and CDR2 YDEGEE. CDR3 size: 14 residues. V lost 0 bases to trimming and J lost 6 bases; unmatched junction nucleotides: 3.

This chain's CDR3 is CASSISRWPNIQYF. CDR3 DNA sequence: TGTGCCAGTAGTATTTCTAGGTGGCCCAACATTCAGTACTTC. The chain uses TRBV19 and TRBJ2-4; unclear D gene. The germline CDR1 and CDR2 sequences are LNHDA and SQIVND (reference sequence). Trimming shortened V by 3 bases and J by 7 bases, and 13 bases separated the two germline ends. This CDR3 is built from 14 residues.

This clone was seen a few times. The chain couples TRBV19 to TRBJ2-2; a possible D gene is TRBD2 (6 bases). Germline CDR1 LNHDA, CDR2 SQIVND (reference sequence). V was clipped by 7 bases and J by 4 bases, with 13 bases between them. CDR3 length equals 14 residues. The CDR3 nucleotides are TGTGCCAGTATTGGCGGGGACGTCACCGGGGAGCTGTTTTTT. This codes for CASIGGDVTGELFF.

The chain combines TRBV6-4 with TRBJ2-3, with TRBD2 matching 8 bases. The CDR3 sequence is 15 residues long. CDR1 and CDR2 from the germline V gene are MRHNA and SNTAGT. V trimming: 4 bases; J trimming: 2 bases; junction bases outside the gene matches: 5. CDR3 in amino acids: CASSVQAGATDTQYF. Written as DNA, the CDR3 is TGTGCCAGCAGTGTCCAAGCGGGGGCCACAGATACGCAGTATTTT.

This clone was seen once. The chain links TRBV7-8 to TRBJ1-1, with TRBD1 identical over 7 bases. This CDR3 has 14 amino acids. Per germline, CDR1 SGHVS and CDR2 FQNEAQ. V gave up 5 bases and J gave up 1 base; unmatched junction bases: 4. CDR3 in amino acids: CASSKGTANTEAFF. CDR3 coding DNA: TGTGCCAGCAGCAAAGGGACAGCGAACACTGAAGCTTTCTTT.

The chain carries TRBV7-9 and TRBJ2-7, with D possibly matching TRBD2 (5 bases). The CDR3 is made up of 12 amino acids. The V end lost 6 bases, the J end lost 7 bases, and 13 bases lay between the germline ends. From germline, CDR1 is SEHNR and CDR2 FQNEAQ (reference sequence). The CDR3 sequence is CASSRGPAEQYF. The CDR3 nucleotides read TGTGCCAGCAGTCGGGGTCCGGCTGAGCAGTACTTC. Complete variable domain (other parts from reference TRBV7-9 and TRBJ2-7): DTGVSQNPRHKITKRGQNVTFRCDPISEHNRLYWYRQTLGQGPEFLTYFQNEAQLEKSRLLSDRFSAERPKGSFSTLEIQRTEQGDSAMYLCASSRGPAEQYFGPGTRLTVT.

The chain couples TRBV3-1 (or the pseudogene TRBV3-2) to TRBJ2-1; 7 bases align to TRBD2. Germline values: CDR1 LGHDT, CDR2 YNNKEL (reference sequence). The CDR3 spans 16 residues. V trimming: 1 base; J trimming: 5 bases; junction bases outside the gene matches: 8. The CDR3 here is CASSQGWRGSNNEQFF. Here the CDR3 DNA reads TGTGCCAGCAGCCAAGGGTGGCGGGGGAGCAACAATGAGCAGTTCTTC.

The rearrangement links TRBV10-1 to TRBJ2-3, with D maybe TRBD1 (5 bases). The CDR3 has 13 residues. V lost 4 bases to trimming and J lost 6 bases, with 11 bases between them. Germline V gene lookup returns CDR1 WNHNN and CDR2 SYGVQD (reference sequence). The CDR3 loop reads CASSGLGRDTQYF. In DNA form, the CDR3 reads TGCGCCAGCAGTGGACTGGGGCGGGATACGCAGTATTTT.

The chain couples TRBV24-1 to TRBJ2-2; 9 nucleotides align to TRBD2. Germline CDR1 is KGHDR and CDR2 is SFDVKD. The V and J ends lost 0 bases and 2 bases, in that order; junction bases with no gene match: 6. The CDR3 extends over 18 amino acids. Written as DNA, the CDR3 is TGTGCCACCAGTGATTTGGGGCTAGCGGGACAAAACACCGGGGAGCTGTTTTTT. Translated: CATSDLGLAGQNTGELFF.

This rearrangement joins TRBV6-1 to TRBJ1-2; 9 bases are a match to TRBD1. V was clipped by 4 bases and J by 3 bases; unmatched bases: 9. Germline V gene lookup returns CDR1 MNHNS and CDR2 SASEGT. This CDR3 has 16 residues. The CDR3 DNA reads TGTGCCAGCAGTGGAGGGACAGGGAGGCGGCACTATGGCTACACCTTC. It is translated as CASSGGTGRRHYGYTF.